The entry below describes one TCR beta chain. This sample was included in a study of T cell responses to AZD1222 COVID-19 vaccine. The CDR3 is made up of 12 amino acids. Germline V CDR1 and CDR2: ENHRY, SYGVKD. Trimming cost V 4 bases and J 4 bases, with 2 bases left between them. The repertoire was sequenced with immunoSEQ multiplex PCR; TCRdb's copy has only in-frame clones and lacks some. The repertoire consists of roughly 91,000 clones, with 90% occurring once and the leading ten covering around 3%. The chain couples TRBV10-3 to TRBJ2-6; D remains ambiguous. This TCR derives from an adult in good health. Sequenced here: peripheral blood, sampled on day 0 of AZD1222 vaccination. The CDR3 DNA is TGTGCCATCAGTGCCGGGGCCAACGTCCTGACTTTC. Its protein is CAISAGANVLTF.